The T cell receptor beta chain under discussion was sequenced for a study of T cells in Graves' hyperthyroidism and ophthalmopathy. Overall study: Any treatment followed the collection of peripheral blood at initial diagnosis.

In this sample, this clonotype turned up many times. What it binds is unknown. V was pared by 3 bases and J by 2 bases, with 5 bases between. This CDR3 contains 13 residues. Amplification yielded TCR beta CDR3 regions, with RNA transcripts as the source. HTBI primers were employed in a first-round RT-PCR of the TCR CDR3. TCRdb itself ran the multiplex PCR reads through MiXCR, one entry per CDR3 protein. This sample carries hundreds of thousands of distinct CDR3 sequences, 14% to 15% of them seen once, and the ten largest clones take approximately 13%. Disease duration was under 3 months in the ophthalmopathy patients, who also had a Clinical Activity Score of at least 3 and a NOSPECS grade of at least 4. The study, taken as a whole, reports: Most thyroid clonotypes with frequency above 0.001 were detected in blood.

The chain employs TRBV12-3 or TRBV12-4 and TRBJ2-1, with D hard to call. Sequenced: blood. The receptor was isolated from a man aged 18 to 30 with Graves' ophthalmopathy. CDR3 in DNA: TGTGCCAGCAGTTTCCCAACCTACAATGAGCAGTTCTTC. Residues: CASSFPTYNEQFF.